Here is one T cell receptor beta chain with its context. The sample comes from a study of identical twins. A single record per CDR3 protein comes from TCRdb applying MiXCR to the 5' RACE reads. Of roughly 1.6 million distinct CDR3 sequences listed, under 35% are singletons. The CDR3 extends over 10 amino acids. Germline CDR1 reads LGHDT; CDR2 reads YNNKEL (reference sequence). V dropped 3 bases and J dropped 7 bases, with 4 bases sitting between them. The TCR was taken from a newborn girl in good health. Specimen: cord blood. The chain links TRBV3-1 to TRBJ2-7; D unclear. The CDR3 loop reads CASSQAEQYF. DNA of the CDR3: TGTGCCAGCAGCCAGGCAGAGCAGTACTTC.